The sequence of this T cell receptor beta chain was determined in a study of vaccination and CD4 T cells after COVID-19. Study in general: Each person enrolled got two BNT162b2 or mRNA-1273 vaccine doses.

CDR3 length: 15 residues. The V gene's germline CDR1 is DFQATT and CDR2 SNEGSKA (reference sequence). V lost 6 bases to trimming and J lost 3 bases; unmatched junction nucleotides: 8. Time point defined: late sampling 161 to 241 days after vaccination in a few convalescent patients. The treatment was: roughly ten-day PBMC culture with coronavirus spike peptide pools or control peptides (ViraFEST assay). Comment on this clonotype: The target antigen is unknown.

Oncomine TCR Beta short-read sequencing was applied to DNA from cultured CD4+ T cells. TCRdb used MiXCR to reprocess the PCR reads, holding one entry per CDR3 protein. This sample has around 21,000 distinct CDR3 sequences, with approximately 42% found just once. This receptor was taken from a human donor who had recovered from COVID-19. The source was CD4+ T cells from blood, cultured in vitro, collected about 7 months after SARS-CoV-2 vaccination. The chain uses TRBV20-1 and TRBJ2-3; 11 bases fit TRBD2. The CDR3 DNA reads TGCAGTGCCACACAAATAGCGGGAGGGACAGATACGCAGTATTTT. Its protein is CSATQIAGGTDTQYF.